Listed below are T cell receptor beta chains from one sample, sequenced in a study of T cells in Graves' hyperthyroidism and ophthalmopathy. A single record per CDR3 protein comes from TCRdb applying MiXCR to the multiplex PCR reads. This table holds 350,000 or so distinct CDR3 sequences, about 18% found once. The specimen was blood. The origin of the receptors is a woman between 50 and 59 years old with Graves' hyperthyroidism. Each CDR3 is given with its conserved first and last residue. Each record gives: D gene, J gene, clone size, V gene, CDR3 protein, CDR3 DNA. A D gene is named only where the DNA matches it firmly. Clone size appears in some rows only: once, few, many, or a class for an expanded clone.

D: TRBD1; J: TRBJ1-1; size: many; V: TRBV2; CDR3: CASSDRQGDTEAFF; DNA: TGTGCCAGCAGTGACCGGCAGGGGGACACTGAAGCTTTCTTT
D: .; J: TRBJ1-1; size: many; V: TRBV6-6; CDR3: CASSYSPRLLNTEAFF; DNA: TGTGCCAGCAGTTACTCCCCGCGGCTCCTGAACACTGAAGCTTTCTTT
D: TRBD2; J: TRBJ2-3; size: many; V: TRBV27; CDR3: CASSSLAGPSTDTQYF; DNA: TGTGCCAGCAGTTCTCTAGCGGGGCCTAGCACAGATACGCAGTATTTT
D: TRBD2; J: TRBJ2-7; size: many; V: TRBV27; CDR3: CASSWASGSSYEQYF; DNA: TGTGCCAGCAGTTGGGCTAGCGGGAGCTCCTACGAGCAGTACTTC
D: .; J: TRBJ1-1; size: many; V: TRBV6-2/TRBV6-3; CDR3: CASSYRGGNTEAFF; DNA: TGTGCCAGCAGTTATCGCGGGGGGAACACTGAAGCTTTCTTT
D: .; J: TRBJ2-5; size: many; V: TRBV11-1; CDR3: CASSGGGARETQYF; DNA: TGTGCCAGCAGCGGAGGGGGGGCCCGAGAGACCCAGTACTTC
D: TRBD1; J: TRBJ2-7; size: many; V: TRBV2; CDR3: CASIISKDRGSYEQYF; DNA: TGTGCCAGCATAATCTCAAAAGACAGGGGCTCCTACGAGCAGTACTTC
D: .; J: TRBJ2-4; size: .; V: TRBV20-1; CDR3: CSARDLQDIQYF; DNA: TGCAGTGCTAGAGATCTCCAGGACATTCAGTACTTC
D: TRBD2; J: TRBJ2-5; size: .; V: TRBV2; CDR3: CASSELHPGGEETQYF; DNA: TGTGCCAGCAGTGAGCTTCATCCGGGAGGAGAAGAGACCCAGTACTTC
D: TRBD1; J: TRBJ2-7; size: .; V: TRBV27; CDR3: CASSFELTGREQYF; DNA: TGTGCCAGCAGCTTCGAACTGACAGGGCGGGAGCAGTACTTC
D: .; J: TRBJ2-5; size: .; V: TRBV15; CDR3: CATSRDPGVGTQYF; DNA: TGTGCCACCAGCAGAGATCCAGGGGTGGGGACCCAGTACTTC
D: .; J: TRBJ2-5; size: many; V: TRBV12-3/TRBV12-4; CDR3: CASSHSQGSGKETQYF; DNA: TGTGCCAGCAGTCACTCCCAGGGGTCGGGTAAAGAGACCCAGTACTTC
D: .; J: TRBJ1-5; size: once; V: TRBV5-5; CDR3: CASGAGVGNQPQHF; DNA: TGTGCCAGCGGGGCAGGGGTGGGCAATCAGCCCCAGCATTTT
D: TRBD1; J: TRBJ1-2; size: few; V: TRBV20-1; CDR3: CSAPETGYPNGYTF; DNA: TGCAGTGCACCCGAGACAGGGTATCCTAATGGCTACACCTTC
D: .; J: TRBJ2-1; size: few; V: TRBV20-1; CDR3: CSADGDYNEQFF; DNA: TGCAGTGCTGATGGGGATTACAATGAGCAGTTCTTC
D: .; J: TRBJ2-1; size: .; V: TRBV9; CDR3: CASPPLATQNEQFF; DNA: TGTGCCAGCCCTCCCCTAGCGACGCAGAATGAGCAGTTCTTC
D: .; J: TRBJ2-1; size: few; V: TRBV10-1; CDR3: CASSESIDNEQFF; DNA: TGCGCCAGCAGTGAGTCAATAGACAATGAGCAGTTCTTC
D: .; J: TRBJ2-1; size: many; V: TRBV5-1; CDR3: CASSLASARFNEQFF; DNA: TGCGCCAGCAGCCTAGCTAGCGCCCGATTCAATGAGCAGTTCTTC
D: .; J: TRBJ1-1; size: many; V: TRBV12-3/TRBV12-4; CDR3: CASSTLRGREAFF; DNA: TGTGCCAGCAGCACCCTAAGGGGAAGAGAAGCTTTCTTT
D: TRBD2; J: TRBJ2-5; size: many; V: TRBV6-1; CDR3: CASSEDGGGGRETQYF; DNA: TGTGCCAGCAGTGAAGATGGCGGGGGGGGCAGGGAGACCCAGTACTTC
D: .; J: TRBJ1-2; size: few; V: TRBV3-1; CDR3: CASSQVAGAGGYTF; DNA: TGTGCCAGCAGCCAAGTTGCAGGGGCTGGTGGCTACACCTTC
D: .; J: TRBJ1-1; size: many; V: TRBV3-1; CDR3: CASSQQGRTEAFF; DNA: TGTGCCAGCAGCCAACAGGGAAGAACTGAAGCTTTCTTT
D: .; J: TRBJ1-1; size: many; V: TRBV20-1; CDR3: CSARDRRTEAFF; DNA: TGCAGTGCTAGAGATAGGAGGACTGAAGCTTTCTTT
D: TRBD1; J: TRBJ1-2; size: .; V: TRBV20-1; CDR3: CSARPRGQGYYGYTF; DNA: TGCAGTGCTAGACCCAGGGGACAGGGCTACTATGGCTACACCTTC
D: .; J: TRBJ1-1; size: .; V: TRBV29-1; CDR3: CSVVGGNTEAFF; DNA: TGCAGCGTTGTGGGGGGGAACACTGAAGCTTTCTTT